This record concerns one TCR beta chain sequence. Data came from immunoSEQ multiplex PCR; TCRdb stores just in-frame clones and leaves some out. In the table there are around 100,000 clones, 93% of which are singletons. The length of the CDR3 is 13 residues. Germline V gives CDR1 LNHNV, CDR2 YYDKDF (reference sequence). V lost 1 base, J lost 5 bases, and 8 bases lay in between. This specimen comes from a study of siplizumab effects on memory and regulatory T cells. The rearrangement uses TRBV15 and TRBJ1-1; no firm D call. This clonotype was obtained from a human donor in good health. Material for sequencing was Tregs sorted from blood. CDR3 DNA sequence: TGTGCCACCAGCAGAGTTTTCGGGACTGAAGCTTTCTTT. Its translation is CATSRVFGTEAFF.